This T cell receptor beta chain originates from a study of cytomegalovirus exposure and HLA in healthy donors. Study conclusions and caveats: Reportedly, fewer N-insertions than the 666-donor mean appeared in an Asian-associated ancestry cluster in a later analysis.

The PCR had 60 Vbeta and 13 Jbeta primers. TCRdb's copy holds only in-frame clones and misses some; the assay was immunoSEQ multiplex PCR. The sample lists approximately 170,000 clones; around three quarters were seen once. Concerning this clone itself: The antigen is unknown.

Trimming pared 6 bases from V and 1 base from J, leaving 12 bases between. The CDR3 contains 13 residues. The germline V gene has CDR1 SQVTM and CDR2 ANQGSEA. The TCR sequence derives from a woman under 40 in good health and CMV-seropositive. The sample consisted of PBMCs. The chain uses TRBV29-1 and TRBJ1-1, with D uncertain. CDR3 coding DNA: TGCAGCGTCGCGGCGCTTGCGAACACTGAAGCTTTCTTT. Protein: CSVAALANTEAFF.